The TCR beta chain described here comes from a study of CD8 T cells in Susac syndrome. The sequenced target, TCR beta, came from blood CD8+ and CD4+ T cells. CD8+ and CD4+ T cells were negatively isolated; TEMRA cells were FACS-enriched. RNA was extracted with the RNeasy kit, and a quantity of about 0.45 to 1 ug was reverse transcribed using random hexamers. The method of amplification for TCR beta CDR3 was immunoSEQ multiplex PCR, covering 54 Vbeta and 13 Jbeta. One entry per CDR3 protein results from TCRdb running MiXCR on the immunoSEQ multiplex PCR reads. This table has about 120,000 distinct CDR3 sequences, around 93% appearing once. Losses at the gene ends were 3 bases for V and 5 bases for J; bases not matched to a gene: 9. CDR1 is SGHDN and CDR2 is FVKESK in the germline V gene. This CDR3 spans 15 amino acids.

Sample: CD8+ T cells from PBMCs. The clonotype comes from a human donor in good health. The chain is built from TRBV14 and TRBJ2-5, with 7 bases matching TRBD2. CDR3 sequence (DNA): TGTGCCAGCAGCCACGGAGGGAGGGAGAGCGAGACCCAGTACTTC. Its translation is CASSHGGRESETQYF.